This T cell receptor beta chain was identified in a study of regulatory T cells in long-lasting Graves disease. Time point described: persistent/refractory GD, antithyroid drugs over 5 years with positive TRAb. From RNA extracted from PBMCs, the TCR library was made. Both iRepertoire HTBI primers and Arm-PCR of CDR3 regions were used to build the TCR beta libraries. MiXCR was run by TCRdb on the multiplex PCR reads, yielding one entry per CDR3 protein. The sample has around 300,000 distinct CDR3 sequences, roughly 21% seen once. Germline V gene sequence: CDR1 GTSNPN, CDR2 SVGIG (reference sequence). With 4 bases clipped from V and 2 bases from J, the junction kept 13 bases outside the gene matches. CDR3 length equals 18 residues. Overall study findings and caveats: Persistent Graves' patients showed reduced TCR diversity versus newly diagnosed patients.

A note on this clonotype: What it binds is unknown.

The material was peripheral blood mononuclear cells (PBMCs), obtained when the disease was refractory, from a patient treated with antithyroid drugs. The receptor was isolated from a female donor with Graves disease. The V gene is TRBV30, the J gene TRBJ2-2; 10 bases agree with TRBD1. CDR3 residues: CAWNTDRGPSINTGELFF. The CDR3 coding sequence is TGTGCCTGGAACACTGACAGGGGGCCGAGTATCAACACCGGGGAGCTGTTTTTT.